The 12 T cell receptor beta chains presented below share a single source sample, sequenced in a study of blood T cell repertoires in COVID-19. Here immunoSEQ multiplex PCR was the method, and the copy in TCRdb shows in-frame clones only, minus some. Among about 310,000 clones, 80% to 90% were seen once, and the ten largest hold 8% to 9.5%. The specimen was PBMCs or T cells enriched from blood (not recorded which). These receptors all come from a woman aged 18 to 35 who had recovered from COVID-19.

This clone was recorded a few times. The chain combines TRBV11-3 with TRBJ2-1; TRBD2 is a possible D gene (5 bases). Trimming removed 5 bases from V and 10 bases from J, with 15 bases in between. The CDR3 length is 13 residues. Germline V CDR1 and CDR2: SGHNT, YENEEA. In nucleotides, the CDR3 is TGTGCCAGCAGCCCCCGGGGTTACCCCGAGCAGTTCTTC. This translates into CASSPRGYPEQFF.

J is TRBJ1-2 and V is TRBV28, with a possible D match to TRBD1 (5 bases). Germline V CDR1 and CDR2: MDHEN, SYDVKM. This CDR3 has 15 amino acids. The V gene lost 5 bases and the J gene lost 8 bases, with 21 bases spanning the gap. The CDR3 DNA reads TGTGCCAGCAGTCCTGGCAGGGCATCTAATGGGGGCTACACCTTC. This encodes CASSPGRASNGGYTF.

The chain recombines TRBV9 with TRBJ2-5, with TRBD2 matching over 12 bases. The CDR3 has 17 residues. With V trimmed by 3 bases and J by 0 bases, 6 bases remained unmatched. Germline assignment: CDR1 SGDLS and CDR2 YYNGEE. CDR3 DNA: TGTGCCAGCAGCGGAGGTACTAGCGGGGGGCACCAAGAGACCCAGTACTTC. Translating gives CASSGGTSGGHQETQYF.

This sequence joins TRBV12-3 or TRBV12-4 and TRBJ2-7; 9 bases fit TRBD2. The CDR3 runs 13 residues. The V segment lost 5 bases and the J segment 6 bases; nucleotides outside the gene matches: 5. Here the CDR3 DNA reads TGTGCCAGCAGTCCGGGACTAGCACCCGAGCAGTACTTC. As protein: CASSPGLAPEQYF.

As DNA, the CDR3 is TGCGCCAGCAGCTTGGATCCAGGGGACAATCAGCCCCAGCATTTT. Translating gives CASSLDPGDNQPQHF. The gene calls are TRBV5-1 and TRBJ1-5; D may be TRBD1 (6 bases). From germline, CDR1 is SGHRS and CDR2 YFSETQ. V was shortened by 0 bases and J by 3 bases, with 10 bases between the two germline ends. This CDR3 has 15 amino acids.

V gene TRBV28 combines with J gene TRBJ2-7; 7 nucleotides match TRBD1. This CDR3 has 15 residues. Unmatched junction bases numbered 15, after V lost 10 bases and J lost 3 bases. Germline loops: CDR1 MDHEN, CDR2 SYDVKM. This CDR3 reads CATTKPGQLYYEQYF. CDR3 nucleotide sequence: TGTGCCACCACCAAGCCGGGACAGCTATACTACGAGCAGTACTTC.

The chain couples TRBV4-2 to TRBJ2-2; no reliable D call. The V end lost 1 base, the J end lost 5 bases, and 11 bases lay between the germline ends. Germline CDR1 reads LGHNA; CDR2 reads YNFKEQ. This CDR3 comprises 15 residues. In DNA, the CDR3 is TGTGCCAGCAGCCAAGCTTCTCTCGTAACCGGGGAGCTGTTTTTT. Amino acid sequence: CASSQASLVTGELFF.

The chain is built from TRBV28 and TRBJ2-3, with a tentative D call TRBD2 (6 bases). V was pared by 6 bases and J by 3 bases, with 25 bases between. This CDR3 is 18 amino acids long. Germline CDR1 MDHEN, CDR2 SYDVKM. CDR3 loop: CASRSAGTSIRWTDTQYF. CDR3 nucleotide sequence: TGTGCCAGCAGATCTGCAGGGACTTCTATACGTTGGACAGATACGCAGTATTTT.

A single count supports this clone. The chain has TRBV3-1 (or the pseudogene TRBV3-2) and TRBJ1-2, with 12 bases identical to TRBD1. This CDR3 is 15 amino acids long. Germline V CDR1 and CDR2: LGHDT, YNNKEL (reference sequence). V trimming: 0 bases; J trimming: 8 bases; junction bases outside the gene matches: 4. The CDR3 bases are TGTGCCAGCAGCCAAGAGGGACAGGGGGCATGGGGCTACACCTTC. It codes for CASSQEGQGAWGYTF.

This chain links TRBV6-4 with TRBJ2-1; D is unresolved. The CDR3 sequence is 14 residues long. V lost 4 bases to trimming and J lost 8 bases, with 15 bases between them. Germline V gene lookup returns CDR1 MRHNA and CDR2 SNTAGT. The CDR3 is CASSVVALSDEQFF. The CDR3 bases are TGTGCCAGCAGTGTCGTCGCGTTGTCCGATGAGCAGTTCTTC.

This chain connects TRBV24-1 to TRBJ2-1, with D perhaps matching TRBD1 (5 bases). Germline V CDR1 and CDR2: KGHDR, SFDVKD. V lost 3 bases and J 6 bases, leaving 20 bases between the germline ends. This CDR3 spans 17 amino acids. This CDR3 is CATSDPDIAFPGNEQFF. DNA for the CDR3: TGTGCCACCAGTGATCCGGACATCGCCTTCCCGGGCAATGAGCAGTTCTTC.

CDR3 DNA sequence: TGTGCCAGCAGCTCAGAAACAGGCCACTATAATTCACCCCTCCACTTT. Translated: CASSSETGHYNSPLHF. The rearrangement uses TRBV5-6 and TRBJ1-6; D possibly corresponds to TRBD1 (5 bases). Germline loops: CDR1 SGHDT, CDR2 YYEEEE. This CDR3 contains 16 residues. Trimming took off 3 bases at V and 3 bases at J, with 13 bases between the two ends.